Each of the 6 T cell receptor beta chains below was sequenced from the same sample in a study of T cell responses to AZD1222 COVID-19 vaccine. The protocol was immunoSEQ multiplex PCR, while the TCRdb copy is restricted to in-frame clones and leaves out a portion. There are some 80,000 clones in the sample; about 90% occur only once, and approximately 7% lies in the top ten. The sequencing here drew on peripheral blood, taken on day 0 of AZD1222 vaccination. These TCRs come from an adult in good health.

This chain uses TRBV5-6 with TRBJ1-5; 7 positions agree with TRBD1. The CDR3 sequence is 15 residues long. CDR1 is SGHDT, CDR2 YYEEEE, per germline. Unmatched junction bases numbered 5, after V lost 3 bases and J lost 2 bases. CDR3 amino acids: CASSSYGQGNQPQHF. The DNA of the CDR3 is TGTGCCAGCAGCTCATATGGACAGGGCAATCAGCCCCAGCATTTT.

The genes are TRBV6-5 and TRBJ1-2, with 8 bases matching TRBD1. In germline, CDR1 is MNHEY, CDR2 SVGAGI. CDR3 length: 14 residues. V was clipped by 7 bases and J by 0 bases; unmatched bases: 4. The DNA of the CDR3 is TGTGCCAGCACCCGGGACAGGACTAACTATGGCTACACCTTC. Its translation: CASTRDRTNYGYTF.

V is TRBV9 and J is TRBJ2-5, with a weak D call TRBD2 (6 bases). V lost 3 bases, J lost 5 bases, and 17 bases lay in between. Per the germline V gene, CDR1 is SGDLS and CDR2 is YYNGEE. The CDR3 extends over 15 amino acids. This CDR3 reads CASSGDIVGRETQYF. The CDR3 region has the DNA TGTGCCAGCAGCGGAGATATCGTAGGGAGGGAGACCCAGTACTTC.

Judged by abundance, this clone is medium-sized (0.01 to 0.1%). The gene calls are TRBV5-6 and TRBJ1-5, with D possibly TRBD1 on 5 matching bases. Germline CDR1 and CDR2: SGHDT and YYEEEE. The CDR3 covers 16 residues. Trimming removed 4 bases from V and 4 bases from J, with 18 bases in between. The CDR3 sequence: CASSLRLGTDNQPQHF. CDR3 in DNA: TGTGCCAGCAGCCTACGACTTGGGACGGATAATCAGCCCCAGCATTTT.

The V call is TRBV5-6, the J call TRBJ2-7; D is ambiguous. The CDR3 consists of 14 residues. Trimming pared 1 base from V and 0 bases from J, leaving 8 bases between. Germline assignment: CDR1 SGHDT and CDR2 YYEEEE. Here the CDR3 DNA reads TGTGCCAGCAGCTTGCAAGTACCCTCCTACGAGCAGTACTTC. Translation: CASSLQVPSYEQYF.

This clone was recorded once. The V call is TRBV25-1, the J call TRBJ1-2; TRBD1 aligns across 7 bases. The CDR3 spans 15 residues. V gave up 6 bases and J gave up 4 bases; unmatched junction bases: 11. CDR1 is MGHDK and CDR2 is SYGVNS in the germline V gene. The CDR3 sequence is CASRSQGWLGYGYTF. CDR3 nucleotides: TGTGCCAGCAGATCACAGGGGTGGTTGGGCTATGGCTACACCTTC.